The subject of this entry is one TCR beta chain. Its antigen is currently not known. One base away there is no much larger clone; base qualities are not given. The CDR3 spans 15 residues, from the cysteine through the phenylalanine. Kept here is only the CDR3 DNA, which spans 45 bases and is read in frame from base 1. The germline V gene provides CDR1 SNHLY and CDR2 FYNNEI. Cut back by 0 bases and 6 bases, the V and J ends lie 12 bases apart. The data are from a study of beta chain features in type 1 diabetes (dated by TCRdb to about 2018). Context from the whole study: Mean age, gender distribution, total cell number and subset yield were not different between patients and healthy donors. Whereas all 30 or so donors provided naive and central memory subsets, regulatory and stem cell-like memory subsets were isolated from just 8 patients and roughly 8 healthy donors. A total of 90 million to 120 million sorted cells were examined across all samples, and a strong correlation was observed between cell number per subset and RNA yield. In the study, recently diagnosed type 1 diabetes patients and matched healthy donors were compared on the TCRB repertoires of their sorted circulating CD4+ T cell subsets.

The entire amount of isolated RNA was reverse transcribed using the High Capacity cDNA Reverse Transcription Kit, so the sequenced TCRB transcripts were expressed ones. Deep immunoSEQ sequencing was performed on naive, central memory and regulatory T cell samples, with an average of roughly 3.5 million total reads per sample. Sorted cells were lysed in RLT buffer, and RNA was extracted using DNase-treated RNeasy Micro or Mini kits according to cell number. To prevent cross-contamination, every cell subset was processed on its own, while patient and healthy donor samples were processed together. Using the immunoSEQ multiplex PCR, TCRB sequences were amplified from cDNA into 87-bp fragments spanning the CDR3 region. Amplicons were sequenced on the Illumina HiSeq platform. Turning to the authors' computational methods: Synthetic template baselines were used to correct PCR bias computationally, reads within Hamming distance 2 were collapsed together, and singletons that could not be merged were discarded. Reads were aligned against IMGT so that V, D and J genes, CDR3 length and insertions or deletions at six rearrangement sites could be assigned. Within each subset, clonotype counts were normalized to the number of sorted cells before true diversity and Gini coefficients were calculated with the tcR R package. The overlap coefficient, calculated on TCRB nucleotide sequences, was used to quantify repertoire sharing. The table comes from immuneACCESS by way of TCRdb, which keeps in-frame sequences with V and J called. Part of the clones is missing from these tables; in studies checked, under half for an unresolved V gene and the rest for unknown reasons. V and J calls plus clone size are reproduced from that table; the DNA served to infer D and trimming. The sample data list 250,000 to 350,000 clones, and 14% of these were observed just once. Together, the top ten hold about 6.6% of the sample.

Each donor gave one peripheral blood draw, averaging approximately 110 mL, which was collected into heparinised tubes. Naive, central memory, regulatory and stem cell-like memory CD4+ T cells were sorted on a BD FACSAria II using a panel including CD45RO, CCR7, CD25, CD127, CD95 and CD27. All sorted populations exceeded 95% purity. PBMCs were isolated right away by Lymphoprep density gradient centrifugation and were stained directly, without culture. So that batch effects would be minimized, each experiment stained and sorted samples in pairs, pairing one healthy donor with one patient. The research as a whole found: Because cDNA was sequenced instead of genomic DNA, activated cells with high expression could be over-represented, although the groups did not differ in activation or CD3 levels. Because the HLA sub-analyses included only small numbers of individuals, any influence of HLA type on TCRB rearrangement was left unresolved. Naive, central memory and regulatory TCRB repertoires appeared more similar among patients than among healthy donors. In all four CD4+ subsets, TCRB CDR3 length was moderately but significantly shorter in type 1 diabetes patients. PCR may preferentially amplify shorter templates, but because patient and control samples were amplified and corrected together, any resulting skew would affect both groups equally. Fewer insertions and more nucleotide deletions at VDJ recombination sites were observed in patients with type 1 diabetes, implying thymic rearrangement abnormalities.

The sample consisted of central memory CD4+ T cells from blood. The receptor's source is a man aged 25 to 40 in good health. The chain employs TRBV2 and TRBJ1-5; no confident D gene assignment can be made. The nucleotides are TGTGCCAGCAGTGAAGCAGTTCGGGTAGGTCAGCCCCAGCATTTT. It encodes CASSEAVRVGQPQHF.